This T cell receptor beta chain stems from a study of regulatory T cells in long-lasting Graves disease. The table lists this clonotype with many counts. With iRepertoire HTBI primers and Arm-PCR of CDR3 regions, TCR beta libraries were built. A single record per CDR3 protein comes from TCRdb applying MiXCR to the multiplex PCR reads. The sample has a few hundred thousand distinct CDR3 sequences; approximately 13% are singletons. The germline CDR1 and CDR2 sequences are SQVTM and ANQGSEA. V lost 2 bases to trimming and J lost 6 bases, with 10 bases between them. The CDR3 loop spans 12 amino acids. Documented time point: newly diagnosed GD, antithyroid drugs for less than 3 months. Scientists built the TCR library using RNA that was extracted from PBMCs. The same sample was also used in a study of T cells in Graves' hyperthyroidism and ophthalmopathy.

The gene calls are TRBV29-1 and TRBJ2-5, with D uncertain. Sequenced material: peripheral blood mononuclear cells (PBMCs), taken at new diagnosis, from a patient treated with antithyroid drugs. This TCR derives from a man between 25 and 39 years old with Graves disease. The CDR3 loop is CSVERLLKTQYF. The CDR3 nucleotides read TGCAGCGTTGAACGGCTCCTCAAGACCCAGTACTTC.